These T cell receptor beta chains were read from a single sample in a study of vaccination effects on CD4 cells after COVID-19. Repertoires were generated with immunoSEQ multiplex PCR, while TCRdb's copy carries only in-frame clones and drops some. The profile shows under 55,000 clones, about three quarters of them singletons. These TCRs' antigens remain unknown. The source was CD4+ T cells from PBMCs cultured with a peptide pool, collected before COVID-19 vaccination. The receptors were gathered from a human donor who had a prior SARS-CoV-2 infection. Both conserved end residues are part of each CDR3. A D gene is named only where the DNA matches it firmly. Expanded clones are given a class, and other clones once, few, many or no size at all.

v_gene: TRBV6-1
d_gene: NA
abundance: NA
j_gene: TRBJ1-1
CDR3aa: CASSEPAHPANTEAFF
CDR3nt: TGTGCCAGCAGTGAACCCGCACATCCAGCGAACACTGAAGCTTTCTTT

v_gene: TRBV7-2
d_gene: NA
abundance: once
j_gene: TRBJ2-5
CDR3aa: CASSGSHGETQYF
CDR3nt: TGTGCCAGCAGCGGCTCGCATGGGGAGACCCAGTACTTC

v_gene: TRBV6-2/TRBV6-3
d_gene: TRBD1
abundance: NA
j_gene: TRBJ2-5
CDR3aa: CASSYLSGGETQYF
CDR3nt: TGTGCCAGCAGTTACTTGTCAGGGGGCGAGACCCAGTACTTC

v_gene: TRBV18
d_gene: NA
abundance: NA
j_gene: TRBJ1-2
CDR3aa: CASSPDVGGNLWGYTF
CDR3nt: TGTGCCAGCTCACCTGACGTCGGAGGGAACCTCTGGGGCTACACCTTC

v_gene: TRBV7-2
d_gene: TRBD2
abundance: NA
j_gene: TRBJ2-1
CDR3aa: CASSSRGLAGEQFF
CDR3nt: TGTGCCAGCAGCTCCCGGGGACTAGCTGGTGAGCAGTTCTTC

v_gene: TRBV4-2
d_gene: TRBD2
abundance: once
j_gene: TRBJ2-4
CDR3aa: CASSQVSSGENIQYF
CDR3nt: TGTGCCAGCAGCCAAGTTTCTAGCGGGGAAAACATTCAGTACTTC

v_gene: TRBV2
d_gene: NA
abundance: NA
j_gene: TRBJ1-2
CDR3aa: CASIYSGGSGGYTF
CDR3nt: TGTGCCAGCATCTATTCCGGGGGATCCGGTGGCTACACCTTC

v_gene: TRBV5-5
d_gene: NA
abundance: NA
j_gene: TRBJ1-1
CDR3aa: CASSLEGVDTEAFF
CDR3nt: TGTGCCAGCAGCTTGGAGGGGGTGGACACTGAAGCTTTCTTT

v_gene: TRBV9
d_gene: TRBD2
abundance: once
j_gene: TRBJ2-7
CDR3aa: CASSVQPGLAGSYEQYF
CDR3nt: TGTGCCAGCAGCGTCCAACCGGGACTAGCGGGCTCCTACGAGCAGTACTTC

v_gene: TRBV6-1
d_gene: NA
abundance: NA
j_gene: TRBJ2-5
CDR3aa: CASSEDRVDETQYF
CDR3nt: TGTGCCAGCAGTGAAGACAGGGTTGACGAGACCCAGTACTTC

v_gene: TRBV6-5
d_gene: TRBD1
abundance: NA
j_gene: TRBJ2-7
CDR3aa: CASSRGQVLSYEQYF
CDR3nt: TGTGCCAGCAGTCGGGGACAGGTTTTGTCCTACGAGCAGTACTTC

v_gene: TRBV29-1
d_gene: NA
abundance: NA
j_gene: TRBJ2-5
CDR3aa: CSVSTLTAETQYF
CDR3nt: TGCAGCGTGTCAACACTAACCGCCGAGACCCAGTACTTC

v_gene: TRBV2
d_gene: NA
abundance: NA
j_gene: TRBJ2-1
CDR3aa: CASSGAENNEQFF
CDR3nt: TGTGCCAGCAGTGGAGCGGAAAACAATGAGCAGTTCTTC

v_gene: TRBV27
d_gene: NA
abundance: NA
j_gene: TRBJ1-5
CDR3aa: CANTVCLTRQPQHF
CDR3nt: TGTGCCAACACAGTTTGTCTGACAAGGCAGCCCCAGCATTTT

v_gene: TRBV19
d_gene: TRBD2
abundance: NA
j_gene: TRBJ2-2
CDR3aa: CASSIGARGLNTGELFF
CDR3nt: TGTGCCAGTAGTATAGGAGCGAGGGGACTAAACACCGGGGAGCTGTTTTTT

v_gene: TRBV3-1/TRBV3-2
d_gene: NA
abundance: NA
j_gene: TRBJ2-7
CDR3aa: CASSQGGLRVEQYF
CDR3nt: TGTGCCAGCAGCCAAGGGGGGCTTCGGGTCGAGCAGTACTTC

v_gene: TRBV23-1
d_gene: TRBD1
abundance: NA
j_gene: TRBJ2-5
CDR3aa: CASSLYGSWDRGRQETQYF
CDR3nt: TGCGCCAGCAGTCTTTATGGATCGTGGGACAGGGGACGACAAGAGACCCAGTACTTC

v_gene: TRBV7-9
d_gene: TRBD1
abundance: NA
j_gene: TRBJ1-2
CDR3aa: CASSLQGANGYTF
CDR3nt: TGTGCCAGCAGCTTACAGGGGGCGAATGGCTACACCTTC

v_gene: TRBV6-5
d_gene: NA
abundance: NA
j_gene: TRBJ1-6
CDR3aa: CASSYFADSNSPLHF
CDR3nt: TGTGCCAGCAGTTACTTCGCGGACAGTAATTCACCCCTCCACTTT

v_gene: TRBV1
d_gene: NA
abundance: NA
j_gene: TRBJ2-1
CDR3aa: CTSSQTGTSGGSYNEQFF
CDR3nt: TGCACCAGCAGCCAAACCGGGACTAGCGGGGGATCCTACAATGAGCAGTTCTTC

v_gene: TRBV7-9
d_gene: NA
abundance: NA
j_gene: TRBJ1-1
CDR3aa: CASSLAPGTEAFF
CDR3nt: TGTGCCAGCAGCTTAGCTCCGGGGACTGAAGCTTTCTTT

v_gene: TRBV20-1
d_gene: NA
abundance: NA
j_gene: TRBJ2-1
CDR3aa: CSARGVNEQFF
CDR3nt: TGCAGTGCTAGAGGGGTGAATGAGCAGTTCTTC

v_gene: TRBV11-2
d_gene: NA
abundance: NA
j_gene: TRBJ2-4
CDR3aa: CASSYGGLKNIQYF
CDR3nt: TGTGCCAGCAGCTATGGGGGTCTCAAAAACATTCAGTACTTC

v_gene: TRBV5-5
d_gene: NA
abundance: NA
j_gene: TRBJ2-3
CDR3aa: CASTRGAGSTDTQYF
CDR3nt: TGTGCCAGTACTAGGGGGGCCGGTAGCACAGATACGCAGTATTTT

v_gene: TRBV27
d_gene: NA
abundance: NA
j_gene: TRBJ2-2
CDR3aa: CASRGTLVGELFF
CDR3nt: TGTGCCAGCAGGGGGACCCTCGTCGGGGAGCTGTTTTTT

v_gene: TRBV19
d_gene: NA
abundance: NA
j_gene: TRBJ1-5
CDR3aa: CASSIRHPSNQPQHF
CDR3nt: TGTGCCAGTAGTATCCGGCATCCTAGCAATCAGCCCCAGCATTTT

v_gene: TRBV2
d_gene: NA
abundance: once
j_gene: TRBJ2-1
CDR3aa: CASSIQGRSSYNEQFF
CDR3nt: TGTGCCAGCAGTATACAGGGAAGGAGCTCCTACAATGAGCAGTTCTTC

v_gene: TRBV18
d_gene: NA
abundance: NA
j_gene: TRBJ2-7
CDR3aa: CASSPTLSEQYF
CDR3nt: TGTGCCAGCTCACCCACCCTAAGCGAGCAGTACTTC

v_gene: TRBV7-9
d_gene: NA
abundance: NA
j_gene: TRBJ2-7
CDR3aa: CASSLVQGLEQYF
CDR3nt: TGTGCCAGCAGCTTAGTACAGGGATTGGAGCAGTACTTC

v_gene: TRBV6-5
d_gene: TRBD1
abundance: NA
j_gene: TRBJ2-7
CDR3aa: CATKDRGLGEQYF
CDR3nt: TGTGCCACCAAAGACAGGGGTCTAGGCGAGCAGTACTTC

v_gene: TRBV5-6
d_gene: TRBD2
abundance: NA
j_gene: TRBJ2-2
CDR3aa: CASSGGTSGTGELFF
CDR3nt: TGTGCCAGCAGCGGGGGGACTAGCGGGACCGGGGAGCTGTTTTTT

v_gene: TRBV6-5
d_gene: NA
abundance: NA
j_gene: TRBJ2-1
CDR3aa: CASSYPPLTFF
CDR3nt: TGTGCCAGCAGTTACCCCCCGCTTACGTTCTTC

v_gene: TRBV5-1
d_gene: TRBD2
abundance: NA
j_gene: TRBJ2-7
CDR3aa: CASSRTSGYEQYF
CDR3nt: TGCGCCAGCAGCCGGACTAGCGGGTACGAGCAGTACTTC

v_gene: TRBV5-1
d_gene: TRBD2
abundance: NA
j_gene: TRBJ2-4
CDR3aa: CASSPTSGGRTGIQYF
CDR3nt: TGCGCCAGCAGCCCGACTAGCGGGGGCCGTACTGGAATTCAGTACTTC

v_gene: TRBV5-1
d_gene: NA
abundance: NA
j_gene: TRBJ2-1
CDR3aa: CASSFYGDSYNEQFF
CDR3nt: TGCGCCAGCAGCTTCTACGGGGACTCCTACAATGAGCAGTTCTTC

v_gene: TRBV30
d_gene: NA
abundance: few
j_gene: TRBJ2-1
CDR3aa: CAWSYGWNEQFF
CDR3nt: TGTGCCTGGTCATACGGCTGGAATGAGCAGTTCTTC